This TCR beta chain was sequenced for a study of T cell responses to AZD1222 COVID-19 vaccine. General study points: Seropositive AZD1222 recipients at baseline numbered only five or six.

As for this clone: Its antigen is still unknown.

The data were produced by immunoSEQ multiplex PCR, yet TCRdb's version contains in-frame clones alone and is incomplete. Of more than 100,000 clones in the sample, roughly 91% were seen once. CDR1 is SGHKS, CDR2 YYEKEE, per germline (reference sequence). Trimming took off 9 bases at V and 3 bases at J, with 18 bases between the two ends. The length of the CDR3 is 14 residues. The rearrangement links TRBV5-5 to TRBJ1-2; a possible D gene is TRBD1 (5 bases). This sample comprised peripheral blood, obtained on day 0 of AZD1222 vaccination. This sequence was found in an adult in good health. CDR3 region: CATIRGPPDYGYTF. The CDR3 coding sequence is TGTGCCACCATTAGGGGCCCGCCCGACTATGGCTACACCTTC.